This TCR beta chain was obtained from a study of identical twins. MiXCR, applied by TCRdb to the 5' RACE reads, yields one record per CDR3 protein. The sample holds 450,000 or so distinct CDR3 sequences, about 18% seen once. This clonotype was detected ten times or more. V was clipped by 2 bases and J by 1 base, with 8 bases between them. Looked up from germline, CDR1 is KGHSH and CDR2 is LQKENI. The CDR3 has 14 amino acids. Sequenced: naive T cells sorted from blood. The clonotype originates from a man aged 50 or older in good health. This chain links TRBV18 with TRBJ2-5; D is uncertain. CDR3 sequence reads: CASSPSHSQETQYF. As DNA, the CDR3 is TGTGCCAGCTCACCATCCCACAGCCAAGAGACCCAGTACTTC.